Detailed here is one TCR beta chain. Its antigen has not been determined. There are no base qualities to consult, and no much larger clone falls within one base. The tumors sampled were post-treatment primary, local recurrence and metastasis specimens taken from patients with a poor prognosis. V gives up 0 bases and J gives up 5 bases, and the segment between their germline ends measures 12 bases. From cysteine to phenylalanine, the CDR3 is 14 amino acids long. Of all the DNA, just the CDR3 is kept, 42 bases in frame from base 1. CDR1 and CDR2 (SGHRS, YFSETQ) derive from the germline V gene. This entry belongs to a study of the immune and genomic landscape of osteosarcoma (dated by TCRdb to about 2020). Background on the whole study: A total of roughly 47 pediatric and adult patients with high-grade osteosarcoma made up the overall cohort, and the median age at diagnosis was approximately 25 years (range roughly 5-81). Poor-risk disease was overrepresented in the cohort, as 73% of patients had an unfavorable pathologic response to standard therapy and over 60% were deceased. In the overall cohort, around 60% of patients were male, and around 76% had localized disease at diagnosis. To define immunogenic potential, the study profiled osteosarcoma specimens using whole genome, RNA and T-cell receptor sequencing along with immunohistochemistry and reverse phase protein arrays. To characterize the osteosarcoma immunogenomic landscape, TCR sequencing results were integrated with transcriptome, protein array and immunostaining data. The goal of the study was to explain why immune checkpoint inhibitors show limited clinical activity in osteosarcoma. Three patients contributed two samples from the same tumor site.

Summary of the overall study and its limitations: Along with the frozen tumor specimens, matched blood was collected from just two patients. Clonality benchmarks were derived from external normal skin and healthy peripheral blood data rather than from matched normal tissue. Overall, productive TCR clonality was low, with a mean of 0.09 and a maximum of 0.3, which suggests limited clonal expansion of T cells. In five cases a single hyperexpanded clone dominated the repertoire, and each of those five cases had fewer than 100 T-cell clonotypes. No statistical method determined sample size because osteosarcoma is rare and all possible samples were collected. Higher TCR productive clonality was observed in the immune-hot C3 cluster than in the cold C1 cluster, although TCR productive clonality remained low overall.

The ImmunoSEQ Assay (Adaptive Biotechnologies) was used to immunosequence the CDR3 regions of the TCR beta chain. The paper's processing steps were these. TCRB rearrangements, read counts, read proportions and gene usage were exported through the ImmunoSEQ Analyzer platform. Using productive rearrangements, T-cell clonality was calculated as 1 minus Pielou's evenness. Clonal space homeostasis binned clonotypes as rare, small, medium, large or hyperexpanded (0.01 to 1 of the repertoire). TCR productive clonality was compared across immune clusters C1, C2 and C3 using the Wilcoxon rank sum test. The table comes from immuneACCESS by way of TCRdb, which keeps in-frame sequences with V and J called. Part of the clones is missing from these tables; in studies checked, under half for an unresolved V gene and the rest for unknown reasons. Clone size and V and J calls were adopted from that table, with D and trimming inferred from the DNA. This sample lists 10,000 to 12,000 clones; 70% to 80% were detected once. Of the sample, more than 15% is held by the ten largest clones.

Material: osteosarcoma tumor tissue from the lung. Recombination joined TRBV5-1 with TRBJ2-7, and perhaps TRBD1 as D gene, on 6 matching bases. This TCR came from a human donor with osteosarcoma. DNA sequence: TGCGCCAGCAGCTTGGAAGGGGGAAGGGACGAGCAGTACTTC. This codes for CASSLEGGRDEQYF.